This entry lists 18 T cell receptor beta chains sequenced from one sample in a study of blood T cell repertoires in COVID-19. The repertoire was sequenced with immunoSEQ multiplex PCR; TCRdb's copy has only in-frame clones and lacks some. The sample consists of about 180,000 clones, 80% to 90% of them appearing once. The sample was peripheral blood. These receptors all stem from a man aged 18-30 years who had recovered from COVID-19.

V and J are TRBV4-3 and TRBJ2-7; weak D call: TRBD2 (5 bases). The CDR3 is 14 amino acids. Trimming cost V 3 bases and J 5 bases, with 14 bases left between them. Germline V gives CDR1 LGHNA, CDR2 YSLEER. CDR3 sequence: CASSQRTAGDEQYF. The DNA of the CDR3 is TGCGCCAGCAGCCAGAGGACCGCCGGGGACGAGCAGTACTTC.

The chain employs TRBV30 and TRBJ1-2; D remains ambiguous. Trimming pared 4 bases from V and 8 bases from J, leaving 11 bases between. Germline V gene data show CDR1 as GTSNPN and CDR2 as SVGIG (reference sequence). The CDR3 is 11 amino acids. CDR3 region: CAWKYGGGYTF. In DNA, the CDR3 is TGTGCCTGGAAATACGGCGGGGGCTACACCTTC.

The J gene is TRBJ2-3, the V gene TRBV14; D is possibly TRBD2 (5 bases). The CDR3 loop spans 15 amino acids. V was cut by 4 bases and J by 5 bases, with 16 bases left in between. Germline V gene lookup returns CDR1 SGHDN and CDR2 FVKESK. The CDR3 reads CASSLLRTGEDTQYF. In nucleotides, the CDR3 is TGTGCCAGCAGCCTGCTTAGGACTGGCGAAGATACGCAGTATTTT. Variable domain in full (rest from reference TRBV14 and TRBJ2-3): EAGVTQFPSHSVIEKGQTVTLRCDPISGHDNLYWYRRVMGKEIKFLLHFVKESKQDESGMPNNRFLAERTGGTYSTLKVQPAELEDSGVYFCASSLLRTGEDTQYFGPGTRLTVL.

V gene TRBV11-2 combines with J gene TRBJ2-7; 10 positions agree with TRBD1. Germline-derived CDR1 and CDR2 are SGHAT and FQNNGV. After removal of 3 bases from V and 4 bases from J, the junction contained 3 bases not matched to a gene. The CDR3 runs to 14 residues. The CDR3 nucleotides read TGTGCCAGCAGCTTCGACAGGGGGCTATACGAGCAGTACTTC. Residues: CASSFDRGLYEQYF.

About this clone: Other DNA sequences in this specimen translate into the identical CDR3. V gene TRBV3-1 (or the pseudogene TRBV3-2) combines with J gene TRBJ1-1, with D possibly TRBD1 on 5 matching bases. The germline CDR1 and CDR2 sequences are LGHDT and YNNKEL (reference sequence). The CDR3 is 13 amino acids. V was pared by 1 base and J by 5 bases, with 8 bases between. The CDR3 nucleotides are TGTGCCAGCAGCCAAGGTGGGGGGACTGAAGCTTTCTTT. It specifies CASSQGGGTEAFF.

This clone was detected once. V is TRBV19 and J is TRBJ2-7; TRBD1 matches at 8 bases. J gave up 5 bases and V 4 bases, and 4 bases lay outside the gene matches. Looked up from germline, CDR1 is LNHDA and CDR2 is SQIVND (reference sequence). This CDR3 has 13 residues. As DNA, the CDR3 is TGTGCCAGTAGTAAGGCAGGGGGCAACGAGCAGTACTTC. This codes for CASSKAGGNEQYF. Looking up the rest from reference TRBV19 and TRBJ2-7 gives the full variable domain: DGGITQSPKYLFRKEGQNVTLSCEQNLNHDAMYWYRQDPGQGLRLIYYSQIVNDFQKGDIAEGYSVSREKKESFPLTVTSAQKNPTAFYLCASSKAGGNEQYFGPGTRLTVT.

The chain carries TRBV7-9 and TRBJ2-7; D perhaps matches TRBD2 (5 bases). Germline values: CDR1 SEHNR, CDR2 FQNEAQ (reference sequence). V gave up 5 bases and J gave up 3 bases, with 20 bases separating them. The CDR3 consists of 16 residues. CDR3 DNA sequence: TGTGCCAGCAGCCCCACGCCCTCTGTAGCGAGCTACGAGCAGTACTTC. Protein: CASSPTPSVASYEQYF.

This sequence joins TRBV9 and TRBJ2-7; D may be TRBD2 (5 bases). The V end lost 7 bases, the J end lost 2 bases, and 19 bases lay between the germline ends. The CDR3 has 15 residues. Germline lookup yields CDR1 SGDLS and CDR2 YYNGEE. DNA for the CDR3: TGTGCCAGCGCGCCTCAAGGAGGCCTGCCCTACGAGCAGTACTTC. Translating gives CASAPQGGLPYEQYF.

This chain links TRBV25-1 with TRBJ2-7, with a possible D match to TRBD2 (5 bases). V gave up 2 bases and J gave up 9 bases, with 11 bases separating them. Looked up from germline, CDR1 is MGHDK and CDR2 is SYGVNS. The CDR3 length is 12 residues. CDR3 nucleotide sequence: TGTGCCAGCAGTGAAGTCGCAGCGGCGCAGTACTTC. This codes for CASSEVAAAQYF.

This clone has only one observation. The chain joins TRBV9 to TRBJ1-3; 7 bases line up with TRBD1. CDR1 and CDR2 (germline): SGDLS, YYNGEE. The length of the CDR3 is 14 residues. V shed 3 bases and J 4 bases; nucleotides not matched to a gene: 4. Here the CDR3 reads CASSAGGSGNTIYF. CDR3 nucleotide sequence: TGTGCCAGCAGCGCAGGGGGATCGGGAAACACCATATATTTT.

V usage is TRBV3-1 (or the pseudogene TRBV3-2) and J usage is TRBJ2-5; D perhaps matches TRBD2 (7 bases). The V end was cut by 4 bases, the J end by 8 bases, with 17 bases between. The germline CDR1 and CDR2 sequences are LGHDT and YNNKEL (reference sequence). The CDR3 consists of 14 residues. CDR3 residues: CASSPGGRPGTQYF. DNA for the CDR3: TGTGCCAGCAGCCCGGGGGGCCGGCCCGGAACCCAGTACTTC.

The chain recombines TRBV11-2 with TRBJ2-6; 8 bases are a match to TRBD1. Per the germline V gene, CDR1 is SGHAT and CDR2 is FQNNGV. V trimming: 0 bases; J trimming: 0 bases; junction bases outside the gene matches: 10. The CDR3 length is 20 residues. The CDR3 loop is CASSLEQGVSRGSGANVLTF. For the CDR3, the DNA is TGTGCCAGCAGCTTAGAACAGGGGGTATCCAGGGGCTCTGGGGCCAACGTCCTGACTTTC.

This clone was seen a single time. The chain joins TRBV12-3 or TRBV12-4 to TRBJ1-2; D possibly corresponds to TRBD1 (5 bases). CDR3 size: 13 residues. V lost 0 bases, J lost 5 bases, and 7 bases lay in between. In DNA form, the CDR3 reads TGTGCCAGCAGTTTAGCAAGGGGTTATGGCTACACCTTC. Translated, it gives CASSLARGYGYTF.

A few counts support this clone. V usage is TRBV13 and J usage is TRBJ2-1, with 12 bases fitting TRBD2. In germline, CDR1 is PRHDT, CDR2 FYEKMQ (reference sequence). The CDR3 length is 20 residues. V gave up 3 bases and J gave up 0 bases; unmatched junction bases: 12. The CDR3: CASSLRRTSGTSSSYNEQFF. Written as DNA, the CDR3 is TGTGCCAGCAGCTTGAGGCGGACTAGCGGGACGTCCAGCTCCTACAATGAGCAGTTCTTC.

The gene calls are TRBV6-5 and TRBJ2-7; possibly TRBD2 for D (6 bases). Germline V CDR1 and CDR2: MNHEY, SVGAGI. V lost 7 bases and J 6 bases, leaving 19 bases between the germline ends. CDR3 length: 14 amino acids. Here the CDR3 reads CASTQLGLPREQYF. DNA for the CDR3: TGTGCCAGCACCCAACTCGGACTACCTCGCGAGCAGTACTTC.

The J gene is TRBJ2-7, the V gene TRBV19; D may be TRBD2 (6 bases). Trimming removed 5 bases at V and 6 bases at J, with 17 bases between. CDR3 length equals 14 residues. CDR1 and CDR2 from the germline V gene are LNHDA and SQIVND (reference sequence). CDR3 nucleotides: TGTGCCAGTAGTCGGCGGGACTCCCAGGGCGAGCAGTACTTC. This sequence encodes CASSRRDSQGEQYF.

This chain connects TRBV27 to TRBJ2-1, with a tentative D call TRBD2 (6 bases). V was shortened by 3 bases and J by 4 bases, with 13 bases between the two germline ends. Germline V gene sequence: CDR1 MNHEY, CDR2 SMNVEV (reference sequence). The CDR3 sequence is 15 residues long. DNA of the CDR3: TGTGCCAGCAGTTTTGAGGCGGGACGTTACAATGAGCAGTTCTTC. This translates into CASSFEAGRYNEQFF.

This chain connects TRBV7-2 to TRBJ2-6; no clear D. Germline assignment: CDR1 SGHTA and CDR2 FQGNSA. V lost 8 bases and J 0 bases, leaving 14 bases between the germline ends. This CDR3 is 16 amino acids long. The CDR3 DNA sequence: TGTGCCAGCGGCTACCCGGTCTTCTCTGGGGCCAACGTCCTGACTTTC. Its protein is CASGYPVFSGANVLTF.